What follows describes a single TCR beta chain. Its antigen is unidentified. Profiling relied on immunoSEQ multiplex PCR, and the TCRdb table lists in-frame clones only, not all of them. The table has 150,000 or so clones, approximately 83% seen once. This CDR3 spans 15 amino acids. Germline CDR1 LNHNV, CDR2 YYDKDF (reference sequence). Trimming removed 2 bases at V and 3 bases at J, with 13 bases between. The data originate from a study of cytotoxic CD8 clonotypes in ibrutinib-treated CLL. Study as a whole: Among patients, about 24 responded partially and 2 completely; 14 then stayed remitted and roughly 12 progressed after median about 74 months. Study observations and caveats: While tracking circulating CD8+ T-cell counts, baseline clonality exceeded that of age-matched healthy donors.

This chain joins TRBV15 and TRBJ2-5; D may be TRBD2 (6 bases). The material sequenced was PBMCs, taken after 24 months of ibrutinib treatment. This TCR derives from a human donor with chronic lymphocytic leukemia. The CDR3 protein is CATSRWGTGEETQYF. DNA of the CDR3: TGTGCCACCAGCAGATGGGGGACGGGAGAAGAGACCCAGTACTTC.